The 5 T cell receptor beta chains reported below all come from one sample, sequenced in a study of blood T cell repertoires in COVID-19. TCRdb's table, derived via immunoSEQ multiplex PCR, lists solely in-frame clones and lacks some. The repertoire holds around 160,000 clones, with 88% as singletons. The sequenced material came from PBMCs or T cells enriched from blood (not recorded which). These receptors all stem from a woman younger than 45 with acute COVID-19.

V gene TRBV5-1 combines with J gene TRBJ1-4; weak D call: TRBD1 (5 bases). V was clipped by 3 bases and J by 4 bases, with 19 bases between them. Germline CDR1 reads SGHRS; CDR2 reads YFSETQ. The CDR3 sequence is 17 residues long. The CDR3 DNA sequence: TGCGCCAGCAGCTCGTCGCCCGCGGGGCAGAATAATGAAAAACTGTTTTTT. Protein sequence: CASSSSPAGQNNEKLFF.

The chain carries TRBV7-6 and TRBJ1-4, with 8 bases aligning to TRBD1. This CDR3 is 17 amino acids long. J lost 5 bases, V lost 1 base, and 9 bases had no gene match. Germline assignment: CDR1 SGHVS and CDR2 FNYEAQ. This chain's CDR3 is CASSLDGDRGENEKLFF. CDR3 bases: TGTGCCAGCAGCTTAGACGGAGACAGGGGAGAAAATGAAAAACTGTTTTTT. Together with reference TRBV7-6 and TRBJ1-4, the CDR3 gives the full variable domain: GAGVSQSPRYKVTKRGQDVALRCDPISGHVSLYWYRQALGQGPEFLTYFNYEAQQDKSGLPNDRFSAERPEGSISTLTIQRTEQRDSAMYRCASSLDGDRGENEKLFFGSGTQLSVL.

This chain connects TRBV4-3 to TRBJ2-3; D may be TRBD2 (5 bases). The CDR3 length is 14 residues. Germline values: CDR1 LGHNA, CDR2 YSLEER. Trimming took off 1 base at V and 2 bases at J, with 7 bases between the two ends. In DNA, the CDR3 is TGCGCCAGCAGCCAAGCGGGATACACAGATACGCAGTATTTT. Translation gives CASSQAGYTDTQYF.

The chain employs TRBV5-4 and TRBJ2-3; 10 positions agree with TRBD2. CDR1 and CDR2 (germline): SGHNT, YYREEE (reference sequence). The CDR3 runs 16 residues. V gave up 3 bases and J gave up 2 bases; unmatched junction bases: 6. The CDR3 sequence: CASSSGTSELTDTQYF. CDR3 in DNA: TGTGCCAGCAGCTCAGGGACTAGCGAACTCACAGATACGCAGTATTTT.

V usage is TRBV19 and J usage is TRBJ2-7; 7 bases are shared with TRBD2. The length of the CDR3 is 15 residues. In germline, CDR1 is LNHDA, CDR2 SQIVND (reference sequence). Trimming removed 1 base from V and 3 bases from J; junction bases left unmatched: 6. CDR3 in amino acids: CASSIAGTTIYEQYF. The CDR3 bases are TGTGCCAGTAGTATAGCCGGGACTACCATCTACGAGCAGTACTTC.